Presented here are 30 T cell receptor beta chains from one specimen sequenced in a study of shared clonotypes between healthy human individuals. Here immunoSEQ multiplex PCR was the method, and the copy in TCRdb shows in-frame clones only, minus some. The repertoire holds roughly 2,000,000 clones, with about 93% as singletons. Cells designated naive CD8 were CD45RO-negative and were positively selected for CCR7, with terminally differentiated effector memory CD45RA+ cells excluded. The sample comprised naive CD8+ T cells from PBMCs. These TCRs come from a man younger than 35 in good health. Some clones in this sample may be carry-over from other donors' samples.

The rearrangement links TRBV6-1 to TRBJ2-3; 10 bases align to TRBD2. V trimming: 2 bases; J trimming: 0 bases; junction bases outside the gene matches: 5. The CDR3 contains 17 residues. CDR1 and CDR2 from the germline V gene are MNHNS and SASEGT. CDR3 sequence (DNA): TGTGCCAGCAGTGAACTAGCGGGAGACTTTAGCACAGATACGCAGTATTTT. Its translation is CASSELAGDFSTDTQYF.

This rearrangement joins TRBV4-3 to TRBJ1-2; the D is unclear. The V and J ends lost 0 bases and 0 bases respectively, with 8 bases between them. CDR1 and CDR2 from the germline V gene are LGHNA and YSLEER. CDR3 length: 15 amino acids. The CDR3 DNA follows: TGCGCCAGCAGCCAAGATCACGGAGCTAACTATGGCTACACCTTC. Its protein product is CASSQDHGANYGYTF.

V usage is TRBV5-1 and J usage is TRBJ1-1, with D maybe TRBD1 (6 bases). CDR1 and CDR2 (germline): SGHRS, YFSETQ. Trimming removed 1 base at V and 3 bases at J, with 19 bases between. The length of the CDR3 is 17 residues. The CDR3 sequence: CASSLQPLRPGDTEAFF. The CDR3 nucleotides are TGCGCCAGCAGCTTGCAACCATTAAGGCCAGGGGACACTGAAGCTTTCTTT.

J is TRBJ2-1 and V is TRBV11-2; the match to TRBD2 covers 7 bases. The length of the CDR3 is 16 residues. Trimming removed 5 bases from V and 3 bases from J; junction bases left unmatched: 10. CDR1 SGHAT and CDR2 FQNNGV come from the germline V gene. CDR3 coding DNA: TGTGCCAGCAGCCCCCATGGCGGGAGTATCTACAATGAGCAGTTCTTC. Translation gives CASSPHGGSIYNEQFF. Full variable domain (remainder filled in from reference TRBV11-2 and TRBJ2-1): EAGVAQSPRYKIIEKRQSVAFWCNPISGHATLYWYQQILGQGPKLLIQFQNNGVVDDSQLPKDRFSAERLKGVDSTLKIQPAKLEDSAVYLCASSPHGGSIYNEQFFGPGTRLTVL.

This sequence joins TRBV4-2 and TRBJ2-5; D unclear. This CDR3 spans 15 amino acids. The germline V gene has CDR1 LGHNA and CDR2 YNFKEQ. Trimming removed 0 bases from V and 5 bases from J, with 13 bases in between. CDR3: CASSQDGLEDETQYF. CDR3 in DNA: TGTGCCAGCAGCCAAGATGGCCTAGAGGACGAGACCCAGTACTTC.

This rearrangement joins TRBV9 to TRBJ1-6; no definite D call. CDR1 is SGDLS, CDR2 YYNGEE, per germline. V shed 3 bases and J shed 14 bases, with 12 bases lying between them. This CDR3 has 12 residues. The CDR3 loop is CASSDNSVTLHF. CDR3 nucleotide sequence: TGTGCCAGCAGCGACAATTCAGTCACCCTCCACTTT.

The chain has TRBV4-3 and TRBJ1-2; D call uncertain. The V and J ends lost 0 bases and 1 base respectively, with 9 bases between them. This CDR3 is built from 15 residues. Per the germline V gene, CDR1 is LGHNA and CDR2 is YSLEER. The CDR3 DNA follows: TGCGCCAGCAGCCAAGATAACAGAAATAACTATGGCTACACCTTC. Translating it yields CASSQDNRNNYGYTF.

The rearrangement joins TRBV29-1 to TRBJ1-6; weak D call: TRBD1 (5 bases). There are 13 residues in the CDR3. V shed 4 bases and J shed 4 bases, with 8 bases lying between them. The germline V gene has CDR1 SQVTM and CDR2 ANQGSEA. CDR3 region: CSVVEGYNSPLHF. CDR3 in DNA: TGCAGCGTTGTGGAGGGGTATAATTCACCCCTCCACTTT.

For this clone: Other DNA variants within this sample encode the same CDR3. This chain uses TRBV4-3 with TRBJ2-3; 13 bases map to TRBD2. This CDR3 spans 15 amino acids. Losses at the gene ends were 1 base for V and 5 bases for J; bases not matched to a gene: 0. CDR1 is LGHNA, CDR2 YSLEER, per germline. CDR3 nucleotides: TGCGCCAGCAGCCAAGGGACTAGCGGGAGAGATACGCAGTATTTT. Translated, it gives CASSQGTSGRDTQYF.

In regard to this clone: The sample has other DNA sequences that encode this CDR3 too. The chain is built from TRBV27 and TRBJ2-2, with a tentative D call TRBD2 (6 bases). V lost 3 bases and J 1 base, leaving 6 bases between the germline ends. The V gene's germline CDR1 is MNHEY and CDR2 SMNVEV (reference sequence). The CDR3 is 14 residues long. The CDR3 sequence is CASSFGGNTGELFF. The CDR3 DNA follows: TGTGCCAGCAGTTTCGGGGGGAACACCGGGGAGCTGTTTTTT.

The chain's CDR3 is CASRGPGSGDTDTQYF. CDR3 nucleotides: TGTGCCAGCAGGGGGCCGGGTAGCGGAGACACAGATACGCAGTATTTT. The J gene is TRBJ2-3, the V gene TRBV2; TRBD2 might be the D (6 bases). The length of the CDR3 is 16 residues. CDR1 and CDR2 from the germline V gene are SNHLY and FYNNEI. V lost 6 bases and J lost 2, with 18 bases in between.

The rearrangement links TRBV7-9 to TRBJ2-3; 10 bases line up with TRBD2. CDR1 is SEHNR and CDR2 is FQNEAQ in the germline V gene (reference sequence). This CDR3 is built from 15 residues. V was clipped by 5 bases and J by 6 bases; unmatched bases: 8. CDR3 in amino acids: CASSHSLAGVDTQYF. DNA for the CDR3: TGTGCCAGCAGCCATAGCCTAGCGGGAGTGGATACGCAGTATTTT.

This sequence joins TRBV27 and TRBJ1-1; the D is unclear. V was trimmed by 3 bases and J by 0 bases, leaving 8 bases between them. The CDR3 loop spans 14 amino acids. The germline CDR1 and CDR2 sequences are MNHEY and SMNVEV (reference sequence). The CDR3 sequence: CASSFWPLNTEAFF. The CDR3, as DNA: TGTGCCAGCAGTTTCTGGCCACTGAACACTGAAGCTTTCTTT.

This clone is a singleton in its sample. The V gene is TRBV27, the J gene TRBJ1-5; 7 nucleotides line up with TRBD1. The germline V gene encodes CDR1 MNHEY and CDR2 SMNVEV (reference sequence). J gave up 4 bases and V 5 bases, and 5 bases lay outside the gene matches. CDR3 size: 14 residues. CDR3 residues: CASSPIQGNQPQHF. The CDR3 bases are TGTGCCAGCAGTCCCATACAGGGGAATCAGCCCCAGCATTTT.

The V gene is TRBV7-9, the J gene TRBJ2-5; D is possibly TRBD1 or TRBD2 (5 bases each). The germline V and J ends were trimmed by 5 bases and 2 bases, with 15 bases remaining between them. This CDR3 is 15 amino acids long. Germline loops: CDR1 SEHNR, CDR2 FQNEAQ (reference sequence). The DNA of the CDR3 is TGTGCCAGCAGCGTAAACGGGGCGCCTCAAGAGACCCAGTACTTC. The encoded protein is CASSVNGAPQETQYF.

The V call is TRBV9, the J call TRBJ2-5; 10 bases fit TRBD2. Germline V gives CDR1 SGDLS, CDR2 YYNGEE. V lost 4 bases, J lost 6 bases, and 24 bases stayed unmatched. The CDR3 is 20 residues long. The CDR3 region is CASSSGGLAGVSGGQKTQYF. For the CDR3, the DNA is TGTGCCAGCAGCTCAGGGGGGCTAGCGGGAGTATCGGGAGGGCAAAAGACCCAGTACTTC. Full variable domain (outside the CDR3, taken from reference TRBV9 and TRBJ2-5): DSGVTQTPKHLITATGQRVTLRCSPRSGDLSVYWYQQSLDQGLQFLIQYYNGEERAKGNILERFSAQQFPDLHSELNLSSLELGDSALYFCASSSGGLAGVSGGQKTQYFGPGTRLLVL.

The gene calls are TRBV30 and TRBJ2-4; D is perhaps TRBD1 (5 bases). CDR1 GTSNPN and CDR2 SVGIG come from the germline V gene (reference sequence). The CDR3 length is 16 residues. Trimming left V 0 bases short and J 0 bases short, with 12 bases between. This CDR3 is CAWSVGAGLAKNIQYF. For the CDR3, the DNA is TGTGCCTGGAGTGTTGGGGCAGGTTTAGCCAAAAACATTCAGTACTTC.

The rearrangement links TRBV28 to TRBJ1-2; TRBD1 aligns across 9 bases. CDR1 and CDR2 from the germline V gene are MDHEN and SYDVKM. The CDR3 is 16 amino acids. Trimming removed 5 bases from V and 6 bases from J; junction bases left unmatched: 13. CDR3 sequence: CASSPLRTGTGNGYTF. The CDR3 DNA reads TGTGCCAGCAGTCCACTCAGAACCGGGACAGGGAATGGCTACACCTTC.

The CDR3 is CASSPLLTSPTRQYF. In nucleotides, the CDR3 is TGCGCCAGCAGCCCCCTTTTGACTAGCCCTACGAGGCAGTACTTC. The chain employs TRBV4-1 and TRBJ2-7; the match to TRBD2 covers 7 bases. Germline-derived CDR1 and CDR2 are MGHRA and YSYEKL. V lost 4 bases to trimming and J lost 9 bases; unmatched junction nucleotides: 15. The CDR3 is 15 amino acids.

The chain has TRBV6-4 and TRBJ2-1; TRBD1 matches at 9 bases. The CDR3 runs to 15 residues. The V and J ends lost 6 bases and 7 bases, in that order; junction bases with no gene match: 10. CDR1 MRHNA and CDR2 SNTAGT come from the germline V gene. DNA of the CDR3: TGTGCCAGCAGCCGTAGACAGGGGGGAGAAAATGAGCAGTTCTTC. This sequence encodes CASSRRQGGENEQFF.

The V and J genes are TRBV7-9 and TRBJ1-4; D remains ambiguous. CDR3 length: 12 residues. Trimming stripped 2 bases from V and 11 bases from J, with 9 bases between. Germline-derived CDR1 and CDR2 are SEHNR and FQNEAQ (reference sequence). The CDR3 nucleotides are TGTGCCAGCAGCTTAAGCAGTTGGAAACTGTTTTTT. This gives the protein CASSLSSWKLFF.

The rearrangement joins TRBV19 to TRBJ2-1, with D perhaps given as TRBD1 or TRBD2 (5 bases each). The CDR3 extends over 17 amino acids. CDR1 is LNHDA, CDR2 SQIVND, per germline (reference sequence). V lost 5 bases to trimming and J lost 0 bases, with 17 bases between them. This chain's CDR3 is CASSVTGAYYSYNEQFF. CDR3 coding DNA: TGTGCCAGTAGTGTAACCGGGGCTTATTACTCCTACAATGAGCAGTTCTTC.

This clone was counted a single time. The genes are TRBV9 and TRBJ2-7, with 12 bases matching TRBD2. The germline gives CDR1 SGDLS, CDR2 YYNGEE. CDR3 length: 15 residues. The V gene end was trimmed by 3 bases and the J gene end by 3 bases; junction bases not matched to a gene: 4. The CDR3 sequence is CASSETSGRVYEQYF. CDR3 nucleotides: TGTGCCAGCAGCGAGACTAGCGGGAGAGTCTACGAGCAGTACTTC.

This clone was detected only once. The chain links TRBV6-4 to TRBJ2-1, with 7 bases matching TRBD2. Germline CDR1 MRHNA, CDR2 SNTAGT. The CDR3 totals 15 residues. V shed 3 bases, J shed 6 bases, and the junction held 8 bases outside the gene matches. CDR3 protein: CASSETSRTGNEQFF. The CDR3 region has the DNA TGTGCCAGCAGTGAGACTAGCCGAACAGGCAATGAGCAGTTCTTC.

The chain uses TRBV4-2 and TRBJ1-2; 8 nucleotides line up with TRBD1. This CDR3 is built from 14 residues. Germline assignment: CDR1 LGHNA and CDR2 YNFKEQ. V trimming: 0 bases; J trimming: 6 bases; junction bases outside the gene matches: 3. Written as DNA, the CDR3 is TGTGCCAGCAGCCAAGAGGACAGGGTTGATGGCTACACCTTC. Its translation: CASSQEDRVDGYTF.

The chain links TRBV4-3 to TRBJ1-2, with 8 bases identical to TRBD1. The junction had 7 bases not matched to a gene; V was cut back by 0 bases and J by 4 bases. CDR3 size: 16 residues. Germline V gene lookup returns CDR1 LGHNA and CDR2 YSLEER. CDR3 sequence (DNA): TGCGCCAGCAGCCAAGAGAATGACAGGGGAGCCTATGGCTACACCTTC. It specifies CASSQENDRGAYGYTF.

The rearrangement joins TRBV27 to TRBJ2-1, with D tentatively TRBD2 (5 bases). The CDR3 sequence is 13 residues long. The V and J ends lost 4 bases and 10 bases respectively, with 14 bases between them. Germline V lookup: CDR1 MNHEY, CDR2 SMNVEV (reference sequence). Written as DNA, the CDR3 is TGTGCCAGCAGTTCCTCTAGCTACCGGGAGCAGTTCTTC. It codes for CASSSSSYREQFF.

The J gene is TRBJ2-1, the V gene TRBV27; 8 bases agree with TRBD1. Germline CDR1 MNHEY, CDR2 SMNVEV (reference sequence). This CDR3 spans 15 amino acids. The junction had 8 bases not matched to a gene; V was cut back by 6 bases and J by 4 bases. This CDR3 reads CASSPRRTGYNEQFF. The CDR3 DNA reads TGTGCCAGCAGCCCCCGGAGGACAGGGTACAATGAGCAGTTCTTC.

The gene calls are TRBV30 and TRBJ2-7; D is possibly TRBD1 or TRBD2 (5 bases each). V was cut by 5 bases and J by 2 bases, with 16 bases left in between. The CDR3 totals 14 residues. Germline CDR1 and CDR2: GTSNPN and SVGIG (reference sequence). CDR3 amino acids: CAWVTRDGAYEQYF. CDR3 coding DNA: TGTGCCTGGGTGACACGGGACGGAGCCTACGAGCAGTACTTC.

The V call is TRBV19, the J call TRBJ2-7, with 9 positions matching TRBD1. Germline assignment: CDR1 LNHDA and CDR2 SQIVND (reference sequence). The CDR3 is 15 residues long. V lost 3 bases, J lost 3 bases, and 6 bases stayed unmatched. The CDR3 sequence: CASSISDRGFYEQYF. CDR3 bases: TGTGCCAGTAGTATTTCGGACAGGGGTTTCTACGAGCAGTACTTC.